This T cell receptor beta chain was obtained from a study of T cells in Graves' hyperthyroidism and ophthalmopathy. Study context: The blood sample was taken at first diagnosis, before treatment began. Study outcomes and limitations: The majority of expanded thyroid clonotypes above 0.001 also appeared in blood.

This clonotype came up many times. Its antigen is as yet unknown. This CDR3 spans 14 amino acids. Germline assignment: CDR1 PRHDT and CDR2 FYEKMQ (reference sequence). Trimming removed 5 bases from V and 5 bases from J, with 13 bases in between. Regions amplified from RNA transcripts were the TCR beta CDR3 regions. Researchers ran a first-round RT-PCR on the TCR CDR3 using the HTBI primer set. A single record per CDR3 protein comes from TCRdb applying MiXCR to the multiplex PCR reads. The data contain roughly 380,000 distinct CDR3 sequences, roughly an eighth of them singletons. The sequencing sample was made of blood. This receptor was taken from a woman aged 18-35 years with Graves' hyperthyroidism. The chain carries TRBV13 and TRBJ2-1; D gene ambiguous. The CDR3 loop reads CASSPPLGHNEQFF. The DNA for the CDR3 is TGTGCCAGCAGCCCCCCATTAGGGCACAATGAGCAGTTCTTC.